The subject of this entry is one T cell receptor (beta chain). Its specificity is not known. This specimen comes from a study of OX40 agonist ivuxolimab in advanced cancers. As for the study in general: Around 40% of patients had received prior checkpoint inhibitor therapy. Three patients got partial responses; one had hepatocellular carcinoma and two had cutaneous melanoma.

The V end lost 5 bases, the J end lost 5 bases, and 10 bases lay between the germline ends. CDR1 is LNHNV and CDR2 is YYDKDF in the germline V gene (reference sequence). The CDR3 is 12 amino acids. Sequencing was performed with immunoSEQ multiplex PCR; in TCRdb, only in-frame clones are kept and a portion is missing. The table shows some 10,000 clones, with roughly 77% occurring only once. Study-level results: Expanded clones belonging to CD8+ T cells outnumbered, on average, those of CD4+.

The specimen was CD4+ or CD8+ T cells sorted from blood, collected in a trial of the OX40 agonist ivuxolimab. This clonotype was sampled from an adult with an advanced solid tumor such as melanoma, head and neck, liver or kidney cancer. The chain joins TRBV15 to TRBJ2-7; D remains ambiguous. CDR3: CATSGERDEQYF. CDR3 bases: TGTGCCACCAGCGGGGAAAGGGACGAGCAGTACTTC.